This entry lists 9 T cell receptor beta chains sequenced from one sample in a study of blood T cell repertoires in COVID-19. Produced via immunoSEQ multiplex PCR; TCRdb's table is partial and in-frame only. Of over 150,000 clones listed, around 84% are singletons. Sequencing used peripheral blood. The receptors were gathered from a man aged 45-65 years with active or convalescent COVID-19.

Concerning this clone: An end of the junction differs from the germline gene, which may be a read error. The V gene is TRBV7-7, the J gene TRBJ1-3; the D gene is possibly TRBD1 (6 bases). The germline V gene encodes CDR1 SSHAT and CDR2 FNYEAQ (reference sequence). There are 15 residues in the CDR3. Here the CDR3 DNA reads TGTGCTAGCAGCTTAGGACAGCCCTCTGGAAACACCATATATTTT. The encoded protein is CASSLGQPSGNTIYF.

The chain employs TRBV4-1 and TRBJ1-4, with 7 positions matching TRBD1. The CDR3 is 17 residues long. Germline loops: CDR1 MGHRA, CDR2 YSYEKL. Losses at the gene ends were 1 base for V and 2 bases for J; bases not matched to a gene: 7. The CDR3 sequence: CASSQVLRGGTNEKLFF. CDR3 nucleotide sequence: TGCGCCAGCAGCCAAGTACTTAGAGGGGGCACTAATGAAAAACTGTTTTTT.

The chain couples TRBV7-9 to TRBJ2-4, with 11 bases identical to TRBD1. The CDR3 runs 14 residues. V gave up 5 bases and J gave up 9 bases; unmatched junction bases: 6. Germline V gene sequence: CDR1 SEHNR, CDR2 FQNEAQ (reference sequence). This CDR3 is CASSPRTGGGIQYF. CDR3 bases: TGTGCCAGCAGCCCAAGGACAGGGGGCGGCATTCAGTACTTC.

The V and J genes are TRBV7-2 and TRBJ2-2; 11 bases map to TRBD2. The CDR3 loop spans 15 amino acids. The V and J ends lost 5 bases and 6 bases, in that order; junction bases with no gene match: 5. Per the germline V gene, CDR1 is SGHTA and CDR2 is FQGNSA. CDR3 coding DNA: TGTGCCAGCAGCCCCTCGGGACTAGCGGCCGGGGAGCTGTTTTTT. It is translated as CASSPSGLAAGELFF.

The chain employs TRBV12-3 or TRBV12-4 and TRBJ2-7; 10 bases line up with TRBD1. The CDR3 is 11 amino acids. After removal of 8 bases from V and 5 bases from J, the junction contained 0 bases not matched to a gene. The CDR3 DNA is TGTGCCAGCGGGACAGGGGACGAGCAGTACTTC. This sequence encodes CASGTGDEQYF.

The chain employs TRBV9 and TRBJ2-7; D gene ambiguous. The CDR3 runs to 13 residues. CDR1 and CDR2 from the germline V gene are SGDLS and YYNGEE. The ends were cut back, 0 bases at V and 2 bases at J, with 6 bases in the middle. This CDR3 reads CASSVDGTYEQYF. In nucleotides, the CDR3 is TGTGCCAGCAGCGTAGACGGTACCTACGAGCAGTACTTC.

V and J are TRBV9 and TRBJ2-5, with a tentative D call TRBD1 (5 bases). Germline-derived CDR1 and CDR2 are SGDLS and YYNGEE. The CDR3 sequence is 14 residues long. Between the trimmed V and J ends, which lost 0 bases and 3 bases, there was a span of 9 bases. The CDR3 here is CASSVGGGKETQYF. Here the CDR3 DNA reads TGTGCCAGCAGCGTAGGGGGCGGAAAAGAGACCCAGTACTTC.

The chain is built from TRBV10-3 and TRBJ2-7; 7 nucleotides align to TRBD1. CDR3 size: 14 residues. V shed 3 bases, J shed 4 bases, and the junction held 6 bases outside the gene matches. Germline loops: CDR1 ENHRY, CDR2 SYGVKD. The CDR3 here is CAISEFPGGYEQYF. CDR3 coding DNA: TGTGCCATCAGTGAATTTCCAGGGGGATACGAGCAGTACTTC.

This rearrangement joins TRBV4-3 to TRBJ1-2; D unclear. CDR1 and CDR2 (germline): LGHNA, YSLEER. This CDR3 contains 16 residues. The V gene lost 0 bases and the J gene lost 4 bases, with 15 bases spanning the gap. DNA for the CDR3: TGCGCCAGCAGCCAAGAAAATGGGGAGCGGGGCTATGGCTACACCTTC. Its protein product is CASSQENGERGYGYTF.